Listed below are T cell receptor beta chains from one sample, sequenced in a study of shared clonotypes between healthy human individuals. Generated by immunoSEQ multiplex PCR, the TCRdb table keeps only in-frame clones and is missing some. The table has under 200,000 clones, about 93% seen once. What was sequenced was naive CD4+ T cells sorted from blood. These receptors were obtained from a woman aged 30 to 39 in good health. Each CDR3 is given with its conserved first and last residue. A D gene is named only where the DNA matches it firmly. The size entry is marked missing in some rows and otherwise reads once, few, many or a size class.

>NA|TRBV9|TRBJ2-3|NA
TGTGCCAGCAGTTCTGAACCCCGCACAGATACGCAGTATTTT
CASSSEPRTDTQYF
>TRBD1|TRBV19|TRBJ1-5|NA
TGTGCCAGTAGTCCCCAGGACAGGTCGAATCAGCCCCAGCATTTT
CASSPQDRSNQPQHF
>NA|TRBV11-2|TRBJ2-7|NA
TGTGCCAGCAGCCCCAACCTAGGGAATTTTCCCGAGCAGTACTTC
CASSPNLGNFPEQYF
>TRBD1|TRBV28|TRBJ1-2|NA
TGTGCCAGCAGTCTGGACAGGGACGCTTTTGGCTACACCTTC
CASSLDRDAFGYTF
>NA|TRBV30|TRBJ1-2|NA
TGTGCCTGGAGCCAGGGAAGCGGCTACACCTTC
CAWSQGSGYTF
>NA|TRBV28|TRBJ2-7|NA
TGTGCCAGCAGTTACGTCGGACTATCCTCCTACGAGCAGTACTTC
CASSYVGLSSYEQYF
>NA|TRBV7-2|TRBJ1-1|NA
TGTGCCAGCAGCGCTGGACAGAACACTGAAGCTTTCTTT
CASSAGQNTEAFF
>NA|TRBV2|TRBJ1-5|NA
TGTGCCAGCAGTGAACATACTCAGCCCCAGCATTTT
CASSEHTQPQHF
>NA|TRBV5-1|TRBJ2-5|NA
TGCGCCAGCAGCTTAAGGGCAGGGGCGCAAGAGCAGTACTTC
CASSLRAGAQEQYF
>TRBD2|TRBV30|TRBJ2-3|NA
TGTGCCTGGAGTGTAATTGGGGTCCCTCGCGGGAGAATAGATACGCAGTATTTT
CAWSVIGVPRGRIDTQYF
>NA|TRBV7-2|TRBJ2-7|NA
TGTGCCAGCAGGGTAACCGGGCCCCTCTCCTACGAGCAGTACTTC
CASRVTGPLSYEQYF
>NA|TRBV18|TRBJ1-1|once
TGTGCCAGCTCACGCGCCGGTGAGAACACTGAAGCTTTCTTT
CASSRAGENTEAFF
>TRBD1|TRBV19|TRBJ2-7|NA
TGTGCCAGTAGTCGGACAGGGCTCTACGAGCAGTACTTC
CASSRTGLYEQYF
>NA|TRBV2|TRBJ2-5|NA
TGTGCCAGCAGCGACAAGATGGGTTCGGAGACCCAGTACTTC
CASSDKMGSETQYF
>NA|TRBV5-1|TRBJ2-7|NA
TGCGCCAGCAGCTTGGCCGACGCACTAAGCTCCTACGAGCAGTACTTC
CASSLADALSSYEQYF
>NA|TRBV19|TRBJ2-2|NA
TGTGCCAGTAGTATAGATAGAGCGTACACCGGGGAGCTGTTTTTT
CASSIDRAYTGELFF
>TRBD1|TRBV19|TRBJ2-1|NA
TGTGCCAGTAGTATTGACAGGGGCCCGTACAATGAGCAGTTCTTC
CASSIDRGPYNEQFF
>NA|TRBV19|TRBJ2-3|NA
TGTGCCAGTCCGGACGACGGGAGCCCAGATACGCAGTATTTT
CASPDDGSPDTQYF
>TRBD2|TRBV6-4|TRBJ2-5|NA
TGTGCCAGCAGTGGGGGACTAGCGGGGCCTAGACAAGAGACCCAGTACTTC
CASSGGLAGPRQETQYF
>TRBD2|TRBV5-4|TRBJ2-7|NA
TGTGCCAGCAGCCCGGGACTAGCGGGAGGGCAAGGCAACGAGCAGTACTTC
CASSPGLAGGQGNEQYF
>TRBD1|TRBV18|TRBJ1-2|NA
TGTGCCAGCTCACCCCGGGACAGATCTGGCTACACCTTC
CASSPRDRSGYTF
>NA|TRBV6-5|TRBJ1-4|NA
TGTGCCAGCAGACCCCCCGGGACCACTAATGAAAAACTGTTTTTT
CASRPPGTTNEKLFF
>NA|TRBV25-1|TRBJ2-5|NA
TGTGCCAGCAGTGATCGCCGAGAGACCCAGTACTTC
CASSDRRETQYF
>TRBD2|TRBV6-5|TRBJ2-3|NA
TGTGCCAGCAAGGGACTAGCGGGACGGGCAGATACGCAGTATTTT
CASKGLAGRADTQYF
>TRBD2|TRBV4-1|TRBJ2-7|NA
TGCGCCAGCAGCCAAGGCAGCGGGAGATTTCGATACGAGCAGTACTTC
CASSQGSGRFRYEQYF
>TRBD2|TRBV11-2|TRBJ2-7|few
TGTGCCAGCAGCGGGGGACTAGCGGGAGGCCACGAGCAGTACTTC
CASSGGLAGGHEQYF